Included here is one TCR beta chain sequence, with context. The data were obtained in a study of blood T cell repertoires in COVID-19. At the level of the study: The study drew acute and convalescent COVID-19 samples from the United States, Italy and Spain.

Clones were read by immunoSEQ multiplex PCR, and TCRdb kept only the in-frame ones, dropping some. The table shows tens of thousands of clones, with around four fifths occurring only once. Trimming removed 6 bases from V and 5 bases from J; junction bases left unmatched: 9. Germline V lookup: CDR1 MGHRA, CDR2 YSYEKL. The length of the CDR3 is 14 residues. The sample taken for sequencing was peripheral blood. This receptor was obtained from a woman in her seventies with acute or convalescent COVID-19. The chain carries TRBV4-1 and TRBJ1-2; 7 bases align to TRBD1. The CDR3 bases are TGCGCCAGCAGAGGGGGCTTCCCTCCTTATGGCTACACCTTC. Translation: CASRGGFPPYGYTF.